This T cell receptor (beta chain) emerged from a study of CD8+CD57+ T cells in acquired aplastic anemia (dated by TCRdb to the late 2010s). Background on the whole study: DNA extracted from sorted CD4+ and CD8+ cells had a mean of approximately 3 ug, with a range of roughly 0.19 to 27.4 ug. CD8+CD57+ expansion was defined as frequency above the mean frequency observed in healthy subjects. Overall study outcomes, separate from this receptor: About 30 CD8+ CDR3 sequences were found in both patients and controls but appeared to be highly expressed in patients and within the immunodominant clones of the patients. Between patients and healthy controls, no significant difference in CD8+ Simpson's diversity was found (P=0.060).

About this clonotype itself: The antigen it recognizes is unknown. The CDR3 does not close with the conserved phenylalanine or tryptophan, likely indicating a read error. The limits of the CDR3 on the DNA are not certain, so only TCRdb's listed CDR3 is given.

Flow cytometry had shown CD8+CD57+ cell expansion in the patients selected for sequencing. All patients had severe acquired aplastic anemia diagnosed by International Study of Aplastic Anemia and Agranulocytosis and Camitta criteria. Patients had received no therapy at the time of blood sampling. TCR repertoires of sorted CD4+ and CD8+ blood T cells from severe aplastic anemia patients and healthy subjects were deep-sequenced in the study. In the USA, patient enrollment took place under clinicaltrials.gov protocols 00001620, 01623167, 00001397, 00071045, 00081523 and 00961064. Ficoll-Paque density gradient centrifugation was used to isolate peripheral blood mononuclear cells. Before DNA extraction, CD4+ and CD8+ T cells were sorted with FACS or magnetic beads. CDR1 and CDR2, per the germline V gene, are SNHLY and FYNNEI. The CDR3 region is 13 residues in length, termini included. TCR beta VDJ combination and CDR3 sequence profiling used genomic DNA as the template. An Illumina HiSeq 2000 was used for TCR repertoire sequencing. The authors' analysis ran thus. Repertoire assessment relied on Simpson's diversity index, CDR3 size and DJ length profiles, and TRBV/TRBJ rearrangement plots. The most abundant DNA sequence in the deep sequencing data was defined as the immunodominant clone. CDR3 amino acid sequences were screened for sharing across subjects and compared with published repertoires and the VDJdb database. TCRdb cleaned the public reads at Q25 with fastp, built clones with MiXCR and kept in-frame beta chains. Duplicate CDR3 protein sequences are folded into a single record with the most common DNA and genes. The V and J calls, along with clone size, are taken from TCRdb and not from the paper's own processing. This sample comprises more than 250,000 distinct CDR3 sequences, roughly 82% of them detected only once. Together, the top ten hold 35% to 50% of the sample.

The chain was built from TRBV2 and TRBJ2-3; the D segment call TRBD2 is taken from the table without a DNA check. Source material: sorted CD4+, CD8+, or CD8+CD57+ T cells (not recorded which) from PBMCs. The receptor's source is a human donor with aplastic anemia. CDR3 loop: CASSESSGGSHND.